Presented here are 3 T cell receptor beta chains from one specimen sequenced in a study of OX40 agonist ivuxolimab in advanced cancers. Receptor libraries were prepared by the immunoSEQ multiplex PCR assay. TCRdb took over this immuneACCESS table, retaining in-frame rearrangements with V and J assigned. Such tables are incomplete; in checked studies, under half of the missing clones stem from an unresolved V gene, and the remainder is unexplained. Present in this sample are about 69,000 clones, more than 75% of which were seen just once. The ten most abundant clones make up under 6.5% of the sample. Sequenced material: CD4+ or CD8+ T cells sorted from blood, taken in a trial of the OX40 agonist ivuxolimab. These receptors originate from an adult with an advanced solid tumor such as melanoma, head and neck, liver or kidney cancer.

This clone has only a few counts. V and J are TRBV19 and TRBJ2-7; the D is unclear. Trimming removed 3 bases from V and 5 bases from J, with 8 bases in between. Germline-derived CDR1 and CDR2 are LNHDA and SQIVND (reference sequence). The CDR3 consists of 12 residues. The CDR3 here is CASSMDEDEQYF. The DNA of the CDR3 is TGTGCCAGTAGTATGGACGAGGACGAGCAGTACTTC. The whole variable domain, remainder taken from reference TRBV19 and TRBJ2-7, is DGGITQSPKYLFRKEGQNVTLSCEQNLNHDAMYWYRQDPGQGLRLIYYSQIVNDFQKGDIAEGYSVSREKKESFPLTVTSAQKNPTAFYLCASSMDEDEQYFGPGTRLTVT.

CDR3 loop: CASSWGTGYFAEAFF. CDR3 DNA: TGCGCCAGCAGCTGGGGGACAGGGTATTTCGCTGAAGCTTTCTTT. The V call is TRBV5-1, the J call TRBJ1-1; TRBD1 matches at 9 bases. With V trimmed by 3 bases and J by 6 bases, 9 bases remained unmatched. Germline V gives CDR1 SGHRS, CDR2 YFSETQ. CDR3 size: 15 residues.

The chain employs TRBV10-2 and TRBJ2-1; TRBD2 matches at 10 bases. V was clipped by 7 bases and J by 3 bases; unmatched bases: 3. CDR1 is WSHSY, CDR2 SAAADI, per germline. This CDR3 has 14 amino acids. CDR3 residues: CASKASGGYNEQFF. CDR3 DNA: TGCGCCAGCAAAGCTAGCGGGGGCTACAATGAGCAGTTCTTC.